This T cell receptor beta chain derives from a study of T-cell memory formation after mild COVID-19. Barcoded TCR alpha and TCR beta cDNA libraries with UMIs came from 5'RACE using constant-segment primers. TCRdb redid the calling of the 5' RACE reads with MiXCR, one entry per CDR3 protein. Of a few hundred thousand distinct CDR3 sequences in the sample, 24% were seen once. Germline V lookup: CDR1 DFQATT, CDR2 SNEGSKA (reference sequence). The V end lost 4 bases, the J end lost 0 bases, and 16 bases lay between the germline ends. The CDR3 has 16 amino acids. For this clonotype: Its specificity is unknown.

Study outcomes and limitations: Prior to infection, memory already included some responding clones, suggesting cross-reactive memory joined.

The sequenced material came from PBMCs or a T cell subset sorted from them (not recorded which). The V and J genes are TRBV20-1 and TRBJ2-1; D is tentatively TRBD1 or TRBD2 (6 bases each). This receptor was taken from an adult woman who had mild COVID-19 (a few samples of this study predate the infection). Cell type and time point are not known. CDR3 residues: CSAMEGGAVSYNEQFF. The CDR3 coding sequence is TGCAGTGCTATGGAGGGGGGCGCCGTCTCCTACAATGAGCAGTTCTTC.